This section outlines one TCR beta chain sequence together with its context. This sample is part of a study of blood T cell repertoires in COVID-19. Authors' data handling: Cell counts per sample came from amplifying reference gene primers. The assay was immunoSEQ multiplex PCR, and TCRdb's table has in-frame clones only and misses some. D and trimming were read from the DNA, whereas the V and J calls and clone size are those reported in that table. The table records about 150,000 clones, roughly 85% of them present only once. The CDR3 totals 15 residues. CDR1 is SGHAT and CDR2 is FQNNGV in the germline V gene. V dropped 5 bases and J dropped 2; count of bases not matched to a gene: 7.

The chain recombines TRBV11-2 with TRBJ2-7, with TRBD2 identical over 9 bases. The sequencing input was peripheral blood. The clonotype originates from a woman over 75 with acute or convalescent COVID-19. The CDR3 DNA follows: TGTGCCAGCAGCCGGAAGCGGGGGGACACCTACGAGCAGTACTTC. Protein product: CASSRKRGDTYEQYF.